These 21 T cell receptor beta chains share one sample of origin, sequenced in a study of Graves' ophthalmopathy and Graves' hyperthyroidism. RNA transcripts were the template, and TCR beta CDR3 regions were amplified from them. The library came from an HTBI-primed first-round RT-PCR and a second-round multiplex PCR. From the multiplex PCR reads, TCRdb called clonotypes with MiXCR, one entry per CDR3 protein. The table records about 1.1 million distinct CDR3 sequences, 36% of them present only once. Sequencing was carried out using peripheral blood or thyroid tissue (not recorded which). All receptors come from an adult man with Graves' hyperthyroidism.

V is TRBV2 and J is TRBJ1-2; weak D call: TRBD1 (6 bases). CDR1 and CDR2 from the germline V gene are SNHLY and FYNNEI. The CDR3 consists of 13 residues. V lost 5 bases and J lost 4, with 11 bases in between. The CDR3 reads CASSQRGTYGYTF. In DNA form, the CDR3 reads TGTGCCAGCAGTCAGAGGGGGACCTATGGCTACACCTTC.

This clonotype was picked up many times. The chain joins TRBV2 to TRBJ1-6, with TRBD1 identical over 7 bases. CDR3 length equals 16 residues. Per the germline V gene, CDR1 is SNHLY and CDR2 is FYNNEI. V shed 1 base, J shed 7 bases, and the junction held 7 bases outside the gene matches. The CDR3 DNA reads TGTGCCAGCAGTGAAGTTAGTCCAGGGGGAAATTCACCCCTCCACTTT. This sequence encodes CASSEVSPGGNSPLHF.

This clonotype was recorded many times. The chain recombines TRBV7-8 with TRBJ1-2; perhaps TRBD1 as D (5 bases). CDR1 is SGHVS, CDR2 FQNEAQ, per germline. This CDR3 has 13 amino acids. The V and J ends lost 4 bases and 4 bases respectively, with 10 bases between them. The CDR3 region has the DNA TGTGCCAGCAGCTACGACGGGGCCTATGGCTACACCTTC. Translated: CASSYDGAYGYTF.

The chain recombines TRBV7-2 with TRBJ1-2; D ambiguous. V shed 0 bases and J shed 8 bases, with 7 bases lying between them. The CDR3 has 12 residues. Germline V gene sequence: CDR1 SGHTA, CDR2 FQGNSA. DNA of the CDR3: TGTGCCAGCAGCTTAGCGGTAGACGGCTACACCTTC. Translated, it gives CASSLAVDGYTF.

J is TRBJ2-5 and V is TRBV7-2; D not resolved. With 4 bases removed from V and 3 bases from J, the gap between germline ends came to 12 bases. CDR1 is SGHTA, CDR2 FQGNSA, per germline. The CDR3 contains 14 residues. DNA for the CDR3: TGTGCCAGCAGCTCTGTCCCGGAAAAAGAGACCCAGTACTTC. Protein sequence: CASSSVPEKETQYF.

This clonotype was seen repeatedly, ten times or more. The chain recombines TRBV20-1 with TRBJ2-5; TRBD1 is a possible D gene (6 bases). Between the trimmed V and J ends, which lost 5 bases and 5 bases, there was a span of 12 bases. CDR1 is DFQATT and CDR2 is SNEGSKA in the germline V gene (reference sequence). The length of the CDR3 is 12 residues. CDR3 loop: CSALMQGETQYF. The CDR3, as DNA: TGCAGTGCTCTGATGCAGGGGGAGACCCAGTACTTC.

The chain is built from TRBV2 and TRBJ1-5; 10 bases align to TRBD1. This CDR3 region has 12 residues. Germline V lookup: CDR1 SNHLY, CDR2 FYNNEI. The junction had 3 bases not matched to a gene; V was cut back by 7 bases and J by 9 bases. The CDR3 region is CASKRDRGPQHF. In nucleotides, the CDR3 is TGTGCCAGCAAGAGGGACAGGGGGCCCCAGCATTTT.

The sample holds many counts of this clonotype. The chain carries TRBV5-6 and TRBJ1-5; TRBD1 agrees at 9 bases. V was clipped by 4 bases and J by 6 bases; unmatched bases: 8. Germline V gives CDR1 SGHDT, CDR2 YYEEEE. The CDR3 covers 15 residues. CDR3 in amino acids: CASSPRDRVGQPQHF. CDR3 nucleotides: TGTGCCAGCAGCCCGCGGGACAGGGTCGGTCAGCCCCAGCATTTT. Combining the CDR3 with reference TRBV5-6 and TRBJ1-5 gives the whole variable domain DAGVTQSPTHLIKTRGQQVTLRCSPKSGHDTVSWYQQALGQGPQFIFQYYEEEERQRGNFPDRFSGHQFPNYSSELNVNALLLGDSALYLCASSPRDRVGQPQHFGDGTRLSIL.

The genes are TRBV5-1 and TRBJ1-2; D is ambiguous. The CDR3 loop spans 15 amino acids. Trimming took 3 bases from V and 0 from J, leaving 12 bases between them. CDR1 and CDR2 from the germline V gene are SGHRS and YFSETQ. The CDR3 spells CASSSRQISNYGYTF. As DNA, the CDR3 is TGCGCCAGCAGCTCGAGGCAGATTTCTAACTATGGCTACACCTTC.

A remark on this clonotype: This could be a read error, since a much larger clone is one nucleotide away. The chain couples TRBV7-9 to TRBJ2-5; TRBD1 matches 7 bases. Germline V gene sequence: CDR1 SEHNR, CDR2 FQNEAQ (reference sequence). CDR3 length: 15 residues. The CDR3, as DNA: TGCGCCAGCAGCCCAGACCCCAGGGGGCAAGAGACCCAGTACTTC. Amino acids: CASSPDPRGQETQYF.

This clonotype was observed many times. The rearrangement uses TRBV24-1 and TRBJ2-5, with D unclear. CDR3 size: 14 residues. Per germline, CDR1 KGHDR and CDR2 SFDVKD. The ends were cut back, 1 base at V and 1 base at J, with 6 bases in the middle. CDR3 sequence: CATSDFGSQETQYF. CDR3 coding DNA: TGTGCCACCAGTGATTTCGGCAGCCAAGAGACCCAGTACTTC.

The chain has TRBV29-1 and TRBJ1-2, with D possibly TRBD1 on 5 matching bases. Germline CDR1 reads SQVTM; CDR2 reads ANQGSEA. V lost 4 bases and J 4 bases, leaving 13 bases between the germline ends. This CDR3 spans 13 amino acids. As DNA, the CDR3 is TGCAGCGTTGCGTCGGGGCAGGCCTATGGCTACACCTTC. Its protein is CSVASGQAYGYTF.

In this sample, this clonotype turned up many times. CDR3 amino acids: CASSDGRTASYEQYF. Here the CDR3 DNA reads TGTGCCAGCAGTGATGGTAGGACTGCATCCTACGAGCAGTACTTC. The chain carries TRBV2 and TRBJ2-7; a possible D gene is TRBD2 (5 bases). The CDR3 length is 15 residues. Germline V lookup: CDR1 SNHLY, CDR2 FYNNEI. Trimming left V 3 bases short and J 1 base short, with 13 bases between.

This clonotype was counted only a few times. A single base separates this from a much larger clone, so it may be a read error. DNA for the CDR3: TGTGCCAGCAGCTTCTCCCCCGGGGACGAGCAGCACTTC. Its translation is CASSFSPGDEQHF. The chain combines TRBV7-2 with TRBJ2-7; possibly TRBD1 or TRBD2 for D (5 bases each). The CDR3 extends over 13 amino acids. Germline V gene data show CDR1 as SGHTA and CDR2 as FQGNSA.

The V gene is TRBV20-1, the J gene TRBJ2-2, with a possible D match to TRBD1 (6 bases). Germline V gene sequence: CDR1 DFQATT, CDR2 SNEGSKA (reference sequence). The V and J ends lost 5 bases and 6 bases respectively, with 16 bases between them. The CDR3 contains 14 residues. CDR3 sequence reads: CSAADSLSAGELFF. The CDR3 DNA follows: TGCAGTGCTGCGGACAGTTTGAGTGCCGGGGAGCTGTTTTTT.

This clonotype turned up a few times. This rearrangement joins TRBV6-5 to TRBJ2-5, with 7 nucleotides matching TRBD1. J gave up 2 bases and V 6 bases, and 9 bases lay outside the gene matches. Germline CDR1 and CDR2: MNHEY and SVGAGI. The CDR3 length is 15 residues. The chain's CDR3 is CASSPTTGEQETQYF. The CDR3 region has the DNA TGTGCCAGCAGCCCTACTACAGGGGAGCAAGAGACCCAGTACTTC.

This sequence joins TRBV6-5 and TRBJ2-7, with D perhaps matching TRBD2 (5 bases). The CDR3 length is 14 residues. The V end was cut by 6 bases, the J end by 6 bases, with 18 bases between. Germline-derived CDR1 and CDR2 are MNHEY and SVGAGI. CDR3 loop: CASSRDTASGEQYF. The DNA for the CDR3 is TGTGCCAGCAGCCGCGACACTGCCAGCGGCGAGCAGTACTTC.

This clonotype turned up a few times. The chain has TRBV7-2 and TRBJ2-7, with TRBD2 matching 9 bases. Germline V CDR1 and CDR2: SGHTA, FQGNSA. The junction had 12 bases not matched to a gene; V was cut back by 6 bases and J by 9 bases. The CDR3 consists of 14 residues. The CDR3 protein is CASREGREGQGQYF. In nucleotides, the CDR3 is TGTGCCAGCAGGGAGGGGCGGGAGGGCCAGGGGCAGTACTTC.

This clonotype was seen ten or more times. The CDR3 is CASSNDRTANSNQPQHF. The CDR3 region has the DNA TGTGCCAGCTCGAACGACAGGACAGCAAATAGCAATCAGCCCCAGCATTTT. The chain couples TRBV2 to TRBJ1-5; possible D gene TRBD1, 6 bases. Germline V gene sequence: CDR1 SNHLY, CDR2 FYNNEI. There are 17 residues in the CDR3. V was pared by 8 bases and J by 0 bases, with 20 bases between.

This clonotype was seen ten or more times. The V gene is TRBV4-3, the J gene TRBJ2-7, with TRBD1 matching 7 bases. The germline V gene has CDR1 LGHNA and CDR2 YSLEER. Trimming removed 5 bases from V and 0 bases from J; junction bases left unmatched: 7. This CDR3 has 15 amino acids. CDR3 loop: CASSLTGKGSYEQYF. Here the CDR3 DNA reads TGCGCCAGCAGCTTGACAGGGAAGGGCTCCTACGAGCAGTACTTC.

This rearrangement joins TRBV29-1 to TRBJ1-1; no firm D call. The CDR3 extends over 11 amino acids. Trimming removed 3 bases from V and 7 bases from J, with 9 bases in between. The germline gives CDR1 SQVTM, CDR2 ANQGSEA. In DNA form, the CDR3 reads TGCAGCGTTGATGACGGAAATGAAGCTTTCTTT. Translation: CSVDDGNEAFF.